This TCR beta chain comes out of a study of blood T cells in healthy people across ages. Through a sample-barcoded 5' primer and a J-beta primer mix, a second PCR was run for about 6 to 11 cycles. Tags on each cDNA molecule came from a template-switch adaptor with 12 random nucleotides. In TCRdb, the 5' RACE reads were re-called with MiXCR into one record per CDR3 protein. The sample yields 1.5 million to 2 million distinct CDR3 sequences, around half seen once. Study observations and caveats: Because donor CMV status was unknown, expanded clonotype changes were possibly confounded. Naive CD4+ cell counts and diversity both ran higher in long-lived than in aged donors.

The V gene lost 1 base and the J gene lost 3 bases, with 9 bases spanning the gap. CDR3 length equals 15 residues. Germline-derived CDR1 and CDR2 are LGHNA and YSLEER. Donor samples were obtained from healthy Caucasian individuals from Russia, aged about 6 to 95. Only a few counts were recorded for this clonotype. What it binds is unknown. This clonotype originated in a woman aged 40 to 49 in good health. V and J are TRBV4-3 and TRBJ1-4; the D gene is possibly TRBD1 (5 bases). The sample consisted of blood. This chain's CDR3 is CASSQGDSSNEKLFF. CDR3 coding DNA: TGCGCCAGCAGCCAAGGGGACTCTTCTAATGAAAAACTGTTTTTT.